This T cell receptor beta chain was found in a study of blood T cells in healthy people across ages. Study outcomes and limitations: Per million T cells, TCR beta diversity dropped roughly linearly as age increased.

Every sample had a minimum of 6 million PBMCs isolated. Details on this clonotype: The target antigen is unknown.

For the second PCR, which ran for about 6 to 11 cycles, a sample-barcoded 5' primer and a J-beta primer mix were used. TCRdb ran MiXCR on the 5' RACE reads and lists one entry per CDR3 protein. There are 650,000 to 1,000,000 distinct CDR3 sequences in the sample; about 47% occur only once, and 15% to 20% lies in the top ten. V shed 3 bases and J shed 0 bases, with 12 bases lying between them. This CDR3 has 16 residues. Germline V gives CDR1 SGHAT, CDR2 FQNNGV. The chain recombines TRBV11-2 with TRBJ2-1; D is possibly TRBD1 (5 bases). The sequence was collected from a man older than 75 in good health. The source material was blood. Here the CDR3 reads CASSLGPRSSYNEQFF. The CDR3 DNA reads TGTGCCAGCAGCTTGGGGCCTCGAAGCTCCTACAATGAGCAGTTCTTC.